This T cell receptor beta chain was captured by sequencing in a study of blood T cell repertoires in COVID-19. Across the study: The analysed material was cDNA or gDNA that came from T cells, B-cell-depleted T cells, or PBMCs.

Trimming took 5 bases from V and 14 from J; bases not matched to a gene: 6. This CDR3 region has 13 residues. CDR1 and CDR2 (germline): SNHLY, FYNNEI. Sequencing used immunoSEQ multiplex PCR; TCRdb keeps in-frame clones, though not all of them. The repertoire holds more than 95,000 clones, with more than 80% as singletons. This receptor was taken from a woman aged 55-75 years with acute or convalescent COVID-19. The sequenced sample consisted of peripheral blood. The rearrangement uses TRBV2 and TRBJ1-4; TRBD1 matches at 12 bases. This CDR3 is CASSPGQGAKLFF. In nucleotides, the CDR3 is TGTGCCAGCAGTCCGGGACAGGGGGCTAAGCTGTTTTTT.